Following are 17 T cell receptor beta chains from one sample sequenced in a study of T cells in localized non-small cell lung cancer. Generated by immunoSEQ multiplex PCR, the TCRdb table keeps only in-frame clones and is missing some. The repertoire consists of some 880 clones, with roughly 23% occurring once and the leading ten covering 14%. Sequencing used normal lung tissue next to the tumor, obtained before any cancer treatment. All receptors derive from a man aged 35 to 69 with stage I lung adenocarcinoma.

This clone was counted only a few times. This chain uses TRBV11-3 with TRBJ1-6; TRBD1 might be the D (5 bases). CDR3 length: 16 residues. Germline CDR1 is SGHNT and CDR2 is YENEEA. Trimming pared 3 bases from V and 6 bases from J, leaving 15 bases between. The CDR3 spells CASSLRSTAINSPLHF. Written as DNA, the CDR3 is TGTGCCAGCAGCTTGCGATCGACAGCCATTAATTCACCCCTCCACTTT.

This clone was recorded a few times. This chain links TRBV10-3 with TRBJ2-2; no clear D gene. The germline V gene encodes CDR1 ENHRY and CDR2 SYGVKD. The CDR3 length is 15 residues. The V end lost 2 bases, the J end lost 2 bases, and 9 bases lay between the germline ends. The CDR3 loop is CAISELEPNTGELFF. CDR3 nucleotides: TGTGCCATCAGTGAGCTAGAACCTAACACCGGGGAGCTGTTTTTT.

The chain is built from TRBV1 and TRBJ2-7; the table's D call of TRBD2 was not tested on the DNA. TRBV1 is annotated as a pseudogene. The CDR3 has 14 residues. Written as DNA, the CDR3 is TGCGCCAGCAGCCAAGGCGACTACTCCTACGAGCAGTACTTC. Residues: CASSQGDYSYEQYF.

V usage is TRBV11-3 and J usage is TRBJ2-7; D may be TRBD1 (5 bases). This CDR3 region has 15 residues. Trimming left V 4 bases short and J 2 bases short, with 15 bases between. Germline values: CDR1 SGHNT, CDR2 YENEEA. The CDR3 DNA follows: TGTGCCAGCAGCTCGGAAGCAGGGCTAACCTACGAGCAGTACGTC. Protein product: CASSSEAGLTYEQYV.

This chain uses TRBV9 with TRBJ2-1, with TRBD2 matching over 8 bases. With 5 bases clipped from V and 1 base from J, the junction kept 5 bases outside the gene matches. The CDR3 contains 15 residues. Germline CDR1 SGDLS, CDR2 YYNGEE. Here the CDR3 DNA reads TGTGCCAGCAGTTCCGGGACTAGATCCTACAATGAGCAGTTCTTC. It specifies CASSSGTRSYNEQFF. Full variable domain (outside the CDR3, taken from reference TRBV9 and TRBJ2-1): DSGVTQTPKHLITATGQRVTLRCSPRSGDLSVYWYQQSLDQGLQFLIQYYNGEERAKGNILERFSAQQFPDLHSELNLSSLELGDSALYFCASSSGTRSYNEQFFGPGTRLTVL.

This clone was counted a few times. The CDR3 region is CASSEKRFSNTEAFF. The CDR3 bases are TGTGCCAGCAGTGAGAAACGGTTCTCGAACACTGAAGCTTTCTTT. V usage is TRBV9 and J usage is TRBJ1-1, with D unclear. Germline V lookup: CDR1 SGDLS, CDR2 YYNGEE. This CDR3 comprises 15 residues. Trimming left V 5 bases short and J 1 base short, with 15 bases between.

This clone was seen only a few times. The chain is built from TRBV6-8 and TRBJ2-7, with D uncertain. The CDR3 contains 13 residues. Trimming pared 7 bases from V and 0 bases from J, leaving 10 bases between. Per germline, CDR1 MNHGY and CDR2 SAAAGT. The CDR3, as DNA: TGTGCCAGCATAAGCTGGAGCTCCTACGAGCAGTACTTC. Translating gives CASISWSSYEQYF.

By its share, this clone is large (0.1 to 1%). This sequence joins TRBV11-3 and TRBJ1-1, with TRBD1 identical over 7 bases. Germline CDR1 is SGHNT and CDR2 is YENEEA. There are 14 residues in the CDR3. The V and J ends lost 4 bases and 0 bases, in that order; junction bases with no gene match: 2. CDR3 sequence: CASSSGTVNTEAFF. The CDR3 DNA follows: TGTGCCAGCAGCTCCGGGACAGTGAACACTGAAGCTTTCTTT.

In this sample, this clone turned up a few times. V usage is TRBV7-6 and J usage is TRBJ2-3, with a tentative D call TRBD1 (6 bases). Germline V gene sequence: CDR1 SGHVS, CDR2 FNYEAQ. The V end lost 5 bases, the J end lost 1 base, and 16 bases lay between the germline ends. The length of the CDR3 is 16 residues. CDR3 sequence (DNA): TGTGCCAGCAGCCAAGTTAGTGCAGGGGGCACAGATACGCAGTATTTT. This sequence encodes CASSQVSAGGTDTQYF.

The count of this clone is one. The chain combines TRBV29-1 with TRBJ2-5, with 12 nucleotides matching TRBD1. The CDR3 covers 14 residues. CDR1 and CDR2 (germline): SQVTM, ANQGSEA. V lost 6 bases and J lost 4; bases outside the gene matches: 6. Written as DNA, the CDR3 is TGCAGCGTGGCCGGGACAGGGGGCGGAGAGACCCAGTACTTC. Translation: CSVAGTGGGETQYF.

This clone was detected a few times. The V and J genes are TRBV9 and TRBJ2-3, with 9 bases that match TRBD1. The CDR3 is 14 amino acids. CDR1 and CDR2 from the germline V gene are SGDLS and YYNGEE. V gave up 2 bases and J gave up 4 bases; unmatched junction bases: 2. The CDR3 coding sequence is TGTGCCAGCAGCGTTGGACAGGGGTCAGATACGCAGTATTTT. Amino acids: CASSVGQGSDTQYF.

This clone was seen a few times. The genes are TRBV28 and TRBJ1-4; possibly TRBD1 for D (5 bases). Germline assignment: CDR1 MDHEN and CDR2 SYDVKM. V was pared by 4 bases and J by 4 bases, with 13 bases between. The CDR3 loop spans 15 amino acids. The CDR3 sequence: CASSSGGQGNEKLFF. The CDR3 bases are TGTGCCAGCAGTTCCGGCGGGCAGGGTAATGAAAAACTGTTTTTT.

The chain employs TRBV12-5 and TRBJ2-7; D unclear. Germline V CDR1 and CDR2: LGHNT, FRNRAP. This CDR3 has 12 residues. V shed 1 base and J shed 3 bases, with 4 bases lying between them. CDR3 DNA: TGTGCTAGTGGTTTGGAGGTCTACGAGCAGTACTTC. Amino acids: CASGLEVYEQYF.

Only a few counts were recorded for this clone. The chain is built from TRBV6-8 and TRBJ2-2, with 10 bases fitting TRBD2. Per the germline V gene, CDR1 is MNHGY and CDR2 is SAAAGT. The CDR3 has 14 amino acids. The V and J ends lost 6 bases and 7 bases, in that order; junction bases with no gene match: 5. The CDR3 DNA reads TGTGCCAGCAGACCACTAGCGGGGTTCGGGGAGCTGTTTTTT. It translates to CASRPLAGFGELFF.

The chain employs TRBV10-2 and TRBJ1-1; D call uncertain. The CDR3 contains 13 residues. Germline CDR1 and CDR2: WSHSY and SAAADI. Between the trimmed V and J ends, which lost 2 bases and 1 base, there was a span of 5 bases. In nucleotides, the CDR3 is TGCGCCAGCAGTGAGAACAGGAACACTGAAGCTTTCTTT. It encodes CASSENRNTEAFF.

In this sample, this clone turned up once. The CDR3 reads CASSERQVNEQFF. The CDR3 region has the DNA TGTGCCAGCAGTGAAAGACAGGTCAATGAGCAGTTCTTC. V is TRBV25-1 and J is TRBJ2-1; TRBD1 is a possible D gene (6 bases). V dropped 2 bases and J dropped 6 bases, with 8 bases sitting between them. Germline CDR1 MGHDK, CDR2 SYGVNS. The CDR3 runs to 13 residues.

This chain uses TRBV18 with TRBJ2-2, with D tentatively TRBD1 or TRBD2 (5 bases each). The V end lost 3 bases, the J end lost 5 bases, and 16 bases lay between the germline ends. CDR3 length equals 16 residues. The germline CDR1 and CDR2 sequences are KGHSH and LQKENI. CDR3 coding DNA: TGTGCCAGCTCACCGCCCGGGACGGTGGGTACCGGGGAGCTGTTTTTT. Translating gives CASSPPGTVGTGELFF.